This T cell receptor (beta chain) was sequenced during a study of CD8+ T cells in alopecia areata. As for the study in general: Treated patients were dosed with oral tofacitinib, taking 5 to 10 mg twice daily.

RNA, once extracted, was reverse transcribed into cDNA for use as the sequencing template. TCRdb's copy holds only in-frame clones and misses some; the assay was immunoSEQ multiplex PCR. The table shows some 190,000 clones, with more than 55% occurring only once. Broader study findings: Scalp clonality dropped significantly under tofacitinib, as did expanded CD8+ top-100 clones.

Regarding this clone: Its target is not known.

Treatment here: oral pan-JAK inhibitor, 5-10 mg twice daily. The specimen was CD4+ T cells sorted from blood, collected at approximately week 42, from a patient treated with tofacitinib. The receptor was derived from a human donor with alopecia areata.

CDR3 DNA: TGCGCCAGCAGCCATGTACGGGGGGGCCTAGGGGAGCAGTACTTC. Its translation: CASSHVRGGLGEQYF. The chain carries TRBV4-3 and TRBJ2-7, with 8 bases matching TRBD2. CDR3 length: 15 amino acids. With 3 bases clipped from V and 7 bases from J, the junction kept 11 bases outside the gene matches. Germline V lookup: CDR1 LGHNA, CDR2 YSLEER.